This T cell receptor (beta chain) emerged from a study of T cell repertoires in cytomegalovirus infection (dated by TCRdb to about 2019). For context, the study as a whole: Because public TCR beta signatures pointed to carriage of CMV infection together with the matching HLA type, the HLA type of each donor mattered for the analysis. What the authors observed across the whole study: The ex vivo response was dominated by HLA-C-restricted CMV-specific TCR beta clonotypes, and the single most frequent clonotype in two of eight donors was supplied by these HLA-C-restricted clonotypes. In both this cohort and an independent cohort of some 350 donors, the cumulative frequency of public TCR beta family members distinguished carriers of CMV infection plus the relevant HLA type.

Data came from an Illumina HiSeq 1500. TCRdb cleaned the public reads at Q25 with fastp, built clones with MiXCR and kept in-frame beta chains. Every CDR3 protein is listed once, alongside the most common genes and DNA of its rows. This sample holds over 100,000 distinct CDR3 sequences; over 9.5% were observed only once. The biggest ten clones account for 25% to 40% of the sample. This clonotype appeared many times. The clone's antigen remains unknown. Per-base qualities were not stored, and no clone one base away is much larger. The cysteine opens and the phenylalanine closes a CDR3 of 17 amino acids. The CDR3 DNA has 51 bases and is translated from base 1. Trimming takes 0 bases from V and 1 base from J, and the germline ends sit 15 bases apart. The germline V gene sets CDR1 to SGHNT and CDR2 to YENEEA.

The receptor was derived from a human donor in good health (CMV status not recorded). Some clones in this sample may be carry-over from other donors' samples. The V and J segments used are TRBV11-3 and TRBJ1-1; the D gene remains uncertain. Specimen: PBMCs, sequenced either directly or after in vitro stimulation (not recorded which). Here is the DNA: TGTGCCAGCAGCTTAGATCGGGTTGGGCAGACGAACACTGAAGCTTTCTTT. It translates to CASSLDRVGQTNTEAFF.